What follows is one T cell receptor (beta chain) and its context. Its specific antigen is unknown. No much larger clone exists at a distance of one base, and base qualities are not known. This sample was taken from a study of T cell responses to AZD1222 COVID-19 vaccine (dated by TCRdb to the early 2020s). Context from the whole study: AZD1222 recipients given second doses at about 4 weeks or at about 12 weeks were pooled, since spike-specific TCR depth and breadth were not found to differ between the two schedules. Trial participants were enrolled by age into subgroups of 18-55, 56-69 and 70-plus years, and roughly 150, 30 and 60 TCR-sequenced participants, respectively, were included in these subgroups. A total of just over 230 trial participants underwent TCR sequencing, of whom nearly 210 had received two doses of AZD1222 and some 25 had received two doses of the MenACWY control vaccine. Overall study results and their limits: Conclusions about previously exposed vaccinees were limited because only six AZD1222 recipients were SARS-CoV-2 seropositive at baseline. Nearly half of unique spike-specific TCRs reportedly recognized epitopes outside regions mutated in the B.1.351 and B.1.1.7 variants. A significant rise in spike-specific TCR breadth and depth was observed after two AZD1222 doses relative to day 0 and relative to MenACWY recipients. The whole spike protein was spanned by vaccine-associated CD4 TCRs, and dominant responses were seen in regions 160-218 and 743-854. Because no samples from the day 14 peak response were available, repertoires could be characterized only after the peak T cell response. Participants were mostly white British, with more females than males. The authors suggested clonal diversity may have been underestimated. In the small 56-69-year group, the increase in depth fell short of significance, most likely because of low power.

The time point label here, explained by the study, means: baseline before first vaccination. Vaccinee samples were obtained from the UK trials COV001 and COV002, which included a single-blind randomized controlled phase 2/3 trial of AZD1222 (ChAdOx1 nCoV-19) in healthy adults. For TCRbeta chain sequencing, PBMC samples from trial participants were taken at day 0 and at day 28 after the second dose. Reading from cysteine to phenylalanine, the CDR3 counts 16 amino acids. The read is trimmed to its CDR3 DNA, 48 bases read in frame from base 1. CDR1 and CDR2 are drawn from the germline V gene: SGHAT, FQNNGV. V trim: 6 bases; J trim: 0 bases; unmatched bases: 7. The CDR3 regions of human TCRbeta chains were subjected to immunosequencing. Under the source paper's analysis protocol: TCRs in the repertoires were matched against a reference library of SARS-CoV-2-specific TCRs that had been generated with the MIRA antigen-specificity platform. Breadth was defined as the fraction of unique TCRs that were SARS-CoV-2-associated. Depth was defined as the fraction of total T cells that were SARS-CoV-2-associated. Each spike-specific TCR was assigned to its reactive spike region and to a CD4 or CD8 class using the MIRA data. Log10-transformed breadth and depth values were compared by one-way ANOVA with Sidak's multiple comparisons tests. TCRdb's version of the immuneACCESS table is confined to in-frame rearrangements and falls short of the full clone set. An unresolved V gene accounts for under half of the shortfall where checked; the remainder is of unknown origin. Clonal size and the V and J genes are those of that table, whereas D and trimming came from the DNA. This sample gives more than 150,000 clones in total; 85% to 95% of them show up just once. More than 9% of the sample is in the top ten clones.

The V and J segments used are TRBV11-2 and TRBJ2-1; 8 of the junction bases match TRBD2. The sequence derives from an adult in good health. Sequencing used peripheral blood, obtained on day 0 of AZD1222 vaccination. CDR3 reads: CASRRVAGSSYNEQFF. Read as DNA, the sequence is TGTGCCAGCAGGAGGGTAGCGGGAAGCTCCTACAATGAGCAGTTCTTC.